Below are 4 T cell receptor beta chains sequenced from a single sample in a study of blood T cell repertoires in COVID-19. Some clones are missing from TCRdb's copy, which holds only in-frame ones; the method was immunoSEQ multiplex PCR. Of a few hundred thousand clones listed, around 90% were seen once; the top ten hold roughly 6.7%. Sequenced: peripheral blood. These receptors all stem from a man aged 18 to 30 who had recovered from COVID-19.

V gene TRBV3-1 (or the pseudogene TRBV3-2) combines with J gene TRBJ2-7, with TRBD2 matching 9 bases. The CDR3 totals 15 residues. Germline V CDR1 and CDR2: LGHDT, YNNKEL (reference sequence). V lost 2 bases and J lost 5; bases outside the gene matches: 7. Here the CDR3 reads CASSQLREGLDEQYF. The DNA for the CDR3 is TGTGCCAGCAGCCAATTGCGGGAGGGCCTCGACGAGCAGTACTTC.

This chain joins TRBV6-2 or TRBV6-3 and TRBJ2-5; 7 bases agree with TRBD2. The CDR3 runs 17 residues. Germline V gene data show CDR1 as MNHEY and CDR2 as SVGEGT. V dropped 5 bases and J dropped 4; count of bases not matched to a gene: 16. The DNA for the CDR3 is TGTGCCAGCAGTCTACTGGACAACAGGTGGGAGGGAGAGACCCAGTACTTC. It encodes CASSLLDNRWEGETQYF.

The CDR3 bases are TGCGCCAGCAGCCCCATAGGGACAGCTAATCAGCCCCAGCATTTT. This codes for CASSPIGTANQPQHF. The genes are TRBV5-1 and TRBJ1-5, with TRBD1 identical over 7 bases. Germline values: CDR1 SGHRS, CDR2 YFSETQ. There are 15 residues in the CDR3. V gave up 4 bases and J gave up 4 bases; unmatched junction bases: 8.

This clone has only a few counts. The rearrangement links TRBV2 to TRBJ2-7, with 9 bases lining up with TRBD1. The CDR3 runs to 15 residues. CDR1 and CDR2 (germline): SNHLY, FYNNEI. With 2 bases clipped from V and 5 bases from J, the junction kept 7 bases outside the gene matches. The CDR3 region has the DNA TGTGCCAGCAGTGAAATGACAGGGGGATTCGACGAGCAGTACTTC. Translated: CASSEMTGGFDEQYF.